A single sample is the source of the 5 T cell receptor beta chains below, sequenced in a study of neurological immune-mediated disorders. From the 5' RACE reads, TCRdb called clonotypes with MiXCR, one entry per CDR3 protein. Of about 70,000 distinct CDR3 sequences listed, 3% to 4% were seen once; the top ten hold around 5.5%. The source material was PBMCs. The receptors originated from a woman in her 50s with multiple sclerosis.

This clonotype was seen many times. The rearrangement joins TRBV7-9 to TRBJ1-1; TRBD1 is a possible D gene (5 bases). This CDR3 spans 14 amino acids. Germline lookup yields CDR1 SEHNR and CDR2 FQNEAQ (reference sequence). V lost 5 bases and J lost 0, with 10 bases in between. CDR3 region: CASSPGTLNTEAFF. The DNA of the CDR3 is TGTGCCAGCAGCCCTGGGACGCTGAACACTGAAGCTTTCTTT.

In its sample, this clonotype was seen many times. The gene calls are TRBV5-1 and TRBJ1-2; a weak D match, TRBD1 (6 bases). CDR3 length: 15 amino acids. The germline gives CDR1 SGHRS, CDR2 YFSETQ. V was shortened by 1 base and J by 5 bases, with 15 bases between the two germline ends. CDR3 residues: CASSLYKGEAYGYTF. CDR3 nucleotides: TGCGCCAGCAGCTTGTATAAGGGGGAGGCTTATGGCTACACCTTC. The variable domain in full, with the rest retrieved from reference TRBV5-1 and TRBJ1-2, is KAGVTQTPRYLIKTRGQQVTLSCSPISGHRSVSWYQQTPGQGLQFLFEYFSETQRNKGNFPGRFSGRQFSNSRSEMNVSTLELGDSALYLCASSLYKGEAYGYTFGSGTRLTVV.

This clonotype was counted ten times or more. This sequence joins TRBV20-1 and TRBJ2-1; D not resolved. CDR3 length equals 15 residues. Trimming cost V 6 bases and J 2 bases, with 17 bases left between them. CDR1 and CDR2 from the germline V gene are DFQATT and SNEGSKA (reference sequence). Written as DNA, the CDR3 is TGCAGTGCCCCCGGTCAAGGGATGACCTACAATGAGCAGTTCTTC. This gives the protein CSAPGQGMTYNEQFF.

This clonotype was observed many times. J is TRBJ2-7 and V is TRBV20-1; maybe TRBD2 (6 bases). This CDR3 spans 14 amino acids. From germline, CDR1 is DFQATT and CDR2 SNEGSKA (reference sequence). Trimming took off 5 bases at V and 0 bases at J, with 14 bases between the two ends. DNA for the CDR3: TGCAGTGCTCTATCTGCTAGCGCCTCCTACGAGCAGTACGTC. The encoded protein is CSALSASASYEQYV.

This clonotype was observed at least ten times. This rearrangement joins TRBV3-1 to TRBJ2-1, with TRBD1 matching over 9 bases. This CDR3 contains 17 residues. From germline, CDR1 is LGHDT and CDR2 YNNKEL (reference sequence). The V segment lost 7 bases and the J segment 1 base; nucleotides outside the gene matches: 11. CDR3 bases: TGTGCCAGCACCCGACCGGGACAGGGCGATTCCTACAATGAGCAGTTCTTC. It encodes CASTRPGQGDSYNEQFF.